Given below is one T cell receptor (beta chain) in context. Its antigen is not identified. This sample was included in a study of shared clonotypes between healthy human individuals. Study-wide context: The composition of the donors was two women and three men aged 18 to 49.

Notes on the study in general: Among a handful of donors, roughly 5% of naive CD4 clonotypes were found in common. Clonotype sharing among donors was thought likely to change with sequencing depth.

Recent vaccinations or acute infections were absent in the healthy HIV-negative adult donors. The CDR3 totals 14 residues. The V and J ends lost 8 bases and 5 bases respectively, with 18 bases between them. Per germline, CDR1 SGHNT and CDR2 YYREEE (reference sequence). TCRdb's copy holds only in-frame clones and misses some; the assay was immunoSEQ multiplex PCR. The sample consists of millions of clones, approximately 93% of them appearing once. Material for sequencing was naive CD4+ T cells from PBMCs. Stated subset: CD45RA+ positively selected. The source of this sequence is a young man in good health. Some clones in this sample may be carry-over from other donors' samples. The chain has TRBV5-4 and TRBJ2-3, with D possibly matching TRBD1 (5 bases). The DNA of the CDR3 is TGTGCCAGTTACCGGGCAGGGTTTAAAGATACGCAGTATTTT. Amino acid sequence: CASYRAGFKDTQYF.